These 21 T cell receptor beta chains share one sample of origin, sequenced in a study of radiation and T cells in renal cell carcinoma. The time point denotes: blood 4 weeks post-SBRT, at nephrectomy. As for treatment: 15 Gy SBRT to primary tumor, nephrectomy 4 weeks later. Some clones are missing from TCRdb's copy, which holds only in-frame ones; the method was immunoSEQ multiplex PCR. The data show about 86,000 clones, around four fifths seen once. This specimen was blood, taken from a patient whose treatment included radiotherapy and nephrectomy. The receptor source for this set is a man aged 45 to 65 with renal cell carcinoma.

V is TRBV4-2 and J is TRBJ2-1, with 14 bases identical to TRBD2. Per the germline V gene, CDR1 is LGHNA and CDR2 is YNFKEQ. V was pared by 4 bases and J by 1 base, with 3 bases of the junction left unmatched. The CDR3 has 17 amino acids. This CDR3 is CASSPWTSGGSYNEQFF. The DNA for the CDR3 is TGTGCCAGCAGCCCGTGGACTAGCGGGGGGTCCTACAATGAGCAGTTCTTC.

V and J are TRBV5-6 and TRBJ2-7; D is ambiguous. The CDR3 is 13 amino acids. The V gene lost 0 bases and the J gene lost 6 bases, with 10 bases spanning the gap. Germline V gene lookup returns CDR1 SGHDT and CDR2 YYEEEE. CDR3 in DNA: TGTGCCAGCAGCTTGGGGGATAATTTCGAGCAGTACTTC. Translation gives CASSLGDNFEQYF.

This clone has only a few counts. This chain joins TRBV18 and TRBJ1-1; TRBD1 might be the D (5 bases). CDR1 KGHSH and CDR2 LQKENI come from the germline V gene. With 3 bases removed from V and 7 bases from J, the gap between germline ends came to 12 bases. The CDR3 is made up of 13 amino acids. CDR3 DNA: TGTGCCAGCTCACCCGGGACCCCGAGTGAAGCTTTCTTT. This gives the protein CASSPGTPSEAFF.

V and J are TRBV11-2 and TRBJ1-6; maybe TRBD1 (6 bases). V lost 5 bases, J lost 7 bases, and 12 bases lay in between. CDR3 size: 14 residues. Germline lookup yields CDR1 SGHAT and CDR2 FQNNGV. CDR3 amino acids: CASSLTGLNSPLHF. The DNA for the CDR3 is TGTGCCAGCAGCCTAACAGGGCTCAATTCACCCCTCCACTTT.

This clone came up once. The chain is built from TRBV2 and TRBJ2-2, with 9 bases fitting TRBD1. Germline values: CDR1 SNHLY, CDR2 FYNNEI. Trimming removed 2 bases from V and 1 base from J; junction bases left unmatched: 5. CDR3 size: 17 residues. As DNA, the CDR3 is TGTGCCAGCAGTGAAATTATGGGACAGGGGAACACCGGGGAGCTGTTTTTT. Amino acids: CASSEIMGQGNTGELFF.

This clone counts as medium-sized (0.01 to 0.1%). The J gene is TRBJ1-2, the V gene TRBV27, with 7 bases matching TRBD1. J was trimmed by 3 bases and V by 7 bases; bases with no gene match: 2. The CDR3 has 12 residues. Germline V lookup: CDR1 MNHEY, CDR2 SMNVEV (reference sequence). CDR3 coding DNA: TGTGCCAGCAAGGGACAGTACTATGGCTACACCTTC. Residues: CASKGQYYGYTF.

V is TRBV18 and J is TRBJ1-1; no reliable D call. V lost 3 bases, J lost 1 base, and 6 bases lay in between. Germline loops: CDR1 KGHSH, CDR2 LQKENI. There are 13 residues in the CDR3. CDR3 nucleotide sequence: TGTGCCAGCTCACCTAACGGGAACACTGAAGCTTTCTTT. This codes for CASSPNGNTEAFF.

V and J are TRBV29-1 and TRBJ1-5; D is possibly TRBD1 (5 bases). The CDR3 has 14 residues. Germline CDR1 reads SQVTM; CDR2 reads ANQGSEA. Trimming took off 2 bases at V and 9 bases at J, with 17 bases between the two ends. For the CDR3, the DNA is TGCAGCGTTGAACTAGGGCGGGGCTCGGGGCCCCAGCATTTT. This encodes CSVELGRGSGPQHF.

The rearrangement joins TRBV2 to TRBJ1-5; D uncertain. Germline V lookup: CDR1 SNHLY, CDR2 FYNNEI. The CDR3 has 13 amino acids. The germline V and J ends were trimmed by 3 bases and 13 bases, with 16 bases remaining between them. CDR3 DNA: TGTGCCAGCAGTGATTCGTGGTCCGCTCCGCAGCATTTT. This translates into CASSDSWSAPQHF.

V and J are TRBV5-1 and TRBJ1-2; D may be TRBD1 (6 bases). The germline V gene has CDR1 SGHRS and CDR2 YFSETQ. This CDR3 has 15 residues. V lost 6 bases to trimming and J lost 4 bases, with 19 bases between them. CDR3 protein: CASKYEGGRAYGYTF. For the CDR3, the DNA is TGCGCCAGCAAATACGAAGGGGGACGGGCCTATGGCTACACCTTC.

V usage is TRBV11-2 and J usage is TRBJ1-1; D unclear. The CDR3 consists of 12 residues. CDR1 is SGHAT and CDR2 is FQNNGV in the germline V gene. Trimming removed 4 bases at V and 7 bases at J, with 10 bases between. CDR3 nucleotides: TGTGCCAGCAGCTCTGTGGGAGGTGAAGCTTTCTTT. It codes for CASSSVGGEAFF.

The chain carries TRBV7-9 and TRBJ2-2, with 11 nucleotides matching TRBD2. V lost 3 bases, J lost 4 bases, and 7 bases stayed unmatched. This CDR3 has 17 amino acids. CDR1 and CDR2 (germline): SEHNR, FQNEAQ (reference sequence). Here the CDR3 reads CASSFQSSGRATGELFF. CDR3 in DNA: TGTGCCAGCAGCTTTCAAAGTAGCGGGAGGGCCACCGGGGAGCTGTTTTTT.

The chain uses TRBV5-1 and TRBJ1-1; 7 positions match TRBD1. This CDR3 contains 15 residues. Germline CDR1 SGHRS, CDR2 YFSETQ. With V trimmed by 5 bases and J by 0 bases, 7 bases remained unmatched. As DNA, the CDR3 is TGCGCCAGCAGACGTGGGACAGTCATGAACACTGAAGCTTTCTTT. Translation gives CASRRGTVMNTEAFF. Based on the CDR3 plus reference TRBV5-1 and TRBJ1-1, the full variable domain is KAGVTQTPRYLIKTRGQQVTLSCSPISGHRSVSWYQQTPGQGLQFLFEYFSETQRNKGNFPGRFSGRQFSNSRSEMNVSTLELGDSALYLCASRRGTVMNTEAFFGQGTRLTVV.

The chain combines TRBV28 with TRBJ2-3; 14 nucleotides line up with TRBD2. The CDR3 loop spans 18 amino acids. Trimming removed 6 bases from V and 0 bases from J; junction bases left unmatched: 8. Germline V gene data show CDR1 as MDHEN and CDR2 as SYDVKM. The CDR3 reads CASRRPGLAGDSTDTQYF. The CDR3 region has the DNA TGTGCCAGCAGAAGGCCGGGACTAGCGGGGGACAGCACAGATACGCAGTATTTT.

V is TRBV9 and J is TRBJ2-7; D unresolved. CDR3 length equals 14 residues. CDR1 SGDLS and CDR2 YYNGEE come from the germline V gene. V was clipped by 0 bases and J by 1 base, with 8 bases between them. CDR3 bases: TGTGCCAGCAGCGTAGCAGCGCAGTCCTACGAGCAGTACTTC. This sequence encodes CASSVAAQSYEQYF.

The chain has TRBV10-3 and TRBJ2-3, with 11 nucleotides matching TRBD2. The ends lost 4 bases at V and 5 bases at J; junction bases unmatched: 5. The CDR3 loop spans 15 amino acids. Germline CDR1 reads ENHRY; CDR2 reads SYGVKD. The CDR3 DNA sequence: TGTGCCATCAGTGGGTCTAGCGGGGGGATAGATACGCAGTATTTT. It is translated as CAISGSSGGIDTQYF.

The chain joins TRBV30 to TRBJ1-5, with D unclear. The V end lost 1 base, the J end lost 6 bases, and 7 bases lay between the germline ends. Germline V gene data show CDR1 as GTSNPN and CDR2 as SVGIG (reference sequence). CDR3 length equals 12 residues. CDR3 DNA sequence: TGTGCCTGGAGTGAATCGCGTCAGCCCCAGCATTTT. Protein: CAWSESRQPQHF. Complete variable domain (other parts from reference TRBV30 and TRBJ1-5): SQTIHQWPATLVQPVGSPLSLECTVEGTSNPNLYWYRQAAGRGLQLLFYSVGIGQISSEVPQNLSASRPQDRQFILSSKKLLLSDSGFYLCAWSESRQPQHFGDGTRLSIL.

The V call is TRBV9, the J call TRBJ1-4, with 9 bases identical to TRBD1. The CDR3 covers 14 residues. The junction had 5 bases not matched to a gene; V was cut back by 4 bases and J by 7 bases. Germline V lookup: CDR1 SGDLS, CDR2 YYNGEE. The CDR3 here is CASSTGTGPEKLFF. The CDR3 region has the DNA TGTGCCAGCAGCACAGGGACAGGGCCTGAAAAACTGTTTTTT.

This chain connects TRBV28 to TRBJ2-7, with 7 bases identical to TRBD2. The trim removed 5 bases at V and 8 bases at J, leaving 12 bases unmatched. The CDR3 contains 14 residues. Germline V gene data show CDR1 as MDHEN and CDR2 as SYDVKM. The CDR3 DNA reads as TGTGCCAGCAGTCGACAGACTAGCCAAATCAAGCAGTACTTC. This translates into CASSRQTSQIKQYF.

This clone was observed once. The V call is TRBV7-2, the J call TRBJ2-5, with 9 bases that match TRBD2. V lost 3 bases and J lost 3; bases outside the gene matches: 5. The germline V gene has CDR1 SGHTA and CDR2 FQGNSA. The CDR3 totals 15 residues. The CDR3 nucleotides read TGTGCCAGCAGCTTGATGGCGGGGGGGGAAGAGACCCAGTACTTC. It yields the protein CASSLMAGGEETQYF.

The V call is TRBV6-6, the J call TRBJ1-5; D may be TRBD1 (5 bases). CDR1 and CDR2 from the germline V gene are MNHNY and SVGAGI (reference sequence). Trimming stripped 6 bases from V and 0 bases from J, with 12 bases between. The CDR3 runs 15 residues. The CDR3 region is CASRHTGYSNQPQHF. CDR3 nucleotide sequence: TGTGCCAGCAGACACACAGGTTATAGCAATCAGCCCCAGCATTTT.